This T cell receptor (beta chain) was profiled in a study of blood T cell repertoires in COVID-19. Background on the study: Acute-phase and convalescent COVID-19 samples originated in the United States, Italy and Spain. Nucleic acid was either cDNA or gDNA, and it came from T cells, B-cell-depleted T cells, or PBMCs.

This CDR3 comprises 16 residues. Germline V CDR1 and CDR2: KGHDR, SFDVKD. The ends lost 3 bases at V and 9 bases at J; junction bases unmatched: 13. The table came from immunoSEQ multiplex PCR; TCRdb's copy has only in-frame clones and leaves some out. The sample lists fewer than 110,000 clones, around 90% occurring once. Sequenced: peripheral blood. The J gene is TRBJ2-1, the V gene TRBV24-1; TRBD2 agrees at 7 bases. The TCR originated in a woman aged 60 to 75 with acute or convalescent COVID-19. CDR3 nucleotides: TGTGCCACCAGTGATAGGACTAGAGGGGACCACGCTGAGCAGTTCTTC. This sequence encodes CATSDRTRGDHAEQFF.